The 31 T cell receptor beta chains reported below all come from one sample, sequenced in a study of CD8+CD57+ T cells in acquired aplastic anemia. The patients chosen for sequencing had shown expansion of CD8+CD57+ cells (detected by flow cytometry). Template material for TCR beta VDJ and CDR3 profiling consisted of genomic DNA. TCRdb redid the calling of the reads with MiXCR, one entry per CDR3 protein. The sample yields 150,000 to 200,000 distinct CDR3 sequences, 45% to 50% seen once. Sequencing was carried out using sorted CD4+, CD8+, or CD8+CD57+ T cells (not recorded which) from PBMCs. The receptors stem from a human donor with aplastic anemia.

Details on this clonotype: No conserved phenylalanine or tryptophan ends this CDR3, so it is likely a read error. The chain uses TRBV25-1 and TRBJ2-1; TRBD1 aligns across 7 bases. Germline-derived CDR1 and CDR2 are MGHDK and SYGVNS. The junction had 8 bases not matched to a gene; V was cut back by 3 bases and J by 3 bases. This CDR3 has 16 residues. CDR3 sequence (DNA): TGTGCCAGCAGTGACTACCGGGACAGAATCTACAATGAGCAGTTCTGC. This sequence encodes CASSDYRDRIYNEQFC.

In its sample, this clonotype was seen many times. Germline is not matched at one junction end, which may reflect a read error. The chain couples TRBV11-3 to TRBJ1-1, with 7 bases identical to TRBD1. CDR3 length equals 17 residues. CDR1 SGHNT and CDR2 YENEEA come from the germline V gene. The CDR3 coding sequence is TGTGCCAGCAGCCCGACCCGACAGGGTAGTATGAAAACTGAAGCTTTCTTT. It codes for CASSPTRQGSMKTEAFF.

This clonotype was detected a few times. The V and J genes are TRBV5-6 and TRBJ2-7, with D maybe TRBD2 (7 bases). Trimming removed 0 bases at V and 6 bases at J, with 16 bases between. The germline gives CDR1 SGHDT, CDR2 YYEEEE. The CDR3 has 15 amino acids. CDR3 sequence (DNA): TGTGCCAGCAGCTTGGCCGGACTAGGGGGGGCCGAGCAGTACTTC. Encoded protein: CASSLAGLGGAEQYF. Variable domain in full (rest from reference TRBV5-6 and TRBJ2-7): DAGVTQSPTHLIKTRGQQVTLRCSPKSGHDTVSWYQQALGQGPQFIFQYYEEEERQRGNFPDRFSGHQFPNYSSELNVNALLLGDSALYLCASSLAGLGGAEQYFGPGTRLTVT.

CDR3 sequence (DNA): TGTGCCACCAGTGATAAAGACAGCCTTCTATTGAATTCACCCCTCCACTTT. This sequence encodes CATSDKDSLLLNSPLHF. The J gene is TRBJ1-6, the V gene TRBV24-1, with a possible D match to TRBD1 (5 bases). The germline V gene has CDR1 KGHDR and CDR2 SFDVKD. With 3 bases removed from V and 7 bases from J, the gap between germline ends came to 18 bases. The CDR3 has 17 residues.

The V gene is TRBV11-1, the J gene TRBJ2-7; 9 bases agree with TRBD1. CDR1 and CDR2 from the germline V gene are SGHAT and FQDESV (reference sequence). The CDR3 runs 16 residues. Trimming cost V 6 bases and J 5 bases; bases outside gene matches: 14. CDR3 amino acids: CASSLLKTGGRHEQYF. CDR3 coding DNA: TGTGCCAGCAGTCTCTTAAAGACAGGGGGGAGGCACGAGCAGTACTTC.

This clonotype was counted only a few times. V usage is TRBV24-1 and J usage is TRBJ2-3; D tentatively fits TRBD1 or TRBD2 (5 bases each). The germline CDR1 and CDR2 sequences are KGHDR and SFDVKD. V lost 5 bases and J lost 2, with 16 bases in between. There are 16 residues in the CDR3. CDR3 loop: CATSVPRDRTTDTQYF. The CDR3 nucleotides are TGTGCCACCAGTGTCCCACGGGACCGAACCACAGATACGCAGTATTTT.

This clonotype was counted at least ten times. J is TRBJ2-3 and V is TRBV7-3; 12 bases map to TRBD2. The germline V gene has CDR1 SGHTA and CDR2 FQGTGA. V shed 4 bases, J shed 5 bases, and the junction held 1 base outside the gene matches. CDR3 size: 14 residues. The CDR3 DNA reads as TGTGCCAGCAGCTCGGGACTAGCGGGAGATACGCAGTATTTT. Protein sequence: CASSSGLAGDTQYF. Combining the CDR3 with reference TRBV7-3 and TRBJ2-3 gives the whole variable domain GAGVSQTPSNKVTEKGKYVELRCDPISGHTALYWYRQSLGQGPEFLIYFQGTGAADDSGLPNDRFFAVRPEGSVSTLKIQRTERGDSAVYLCASSSGLAGDTQYFGPGTRLTVL.

The chain carries TRBV24-1 and TRBJ2-1; D assignment may be TRBD1 or TRBD2 (6 bases each). Trimming cost V 9 bases and J 3 bases, with 8 bases left between them. The CDR3 has 12 residues. The germline CDR1 and CDR2 sequences are KGHDR and SFDVKD. The CDR3 nucleotides read TGTGCCACCGAGGGGGGCTACAATGAGCAGTTCTTC. Protein sequence: CATEGGYNEQFF.

This clonotype came up a few times. CDR3 DNA sequence: TGTGCCAGCAGGGTAGGCACTAATGAAAAACTGTTTTTT. Translation gives CASRVGTNEKLFF. This chain joins TRBV27 and TRBJ1-4; D unresolved. Germline-derived CDR1 and CDR2 are MNHEY and SMNVEV (reference sequence). CDR3 length: 13 amino acids. V was pared by 6 bases and J by 2 bases, with 7 bases between.

This clonotype was seen a handful of times. The rearrangement joins TRBV2 to TRBJ2-7; no clear D gene. CDR3 length: 14 residues. The V end lost 8 bases, the J end lost 0 bases, and 14 bases lay between the germline ends. Germline CDR1 and CDR2: SNHLY and FYNNEI. CDR3 DNA: TGTGCCAGCTGTCGGTCCGCGATCTCCTACGAGCAGTACTTC. Translating gives CASCRSAISYEQYF. The full variable domain, its missing parts supplied by reference TRBV2 and TRBJ2-7, is EPEVTQTPSHQVTQMGQEVILRCVPISNHLYFYWYRQILGQKVEFLVSFYNNEISEKSEIFDDQFSVERPDGSNFTLKIRSTKLEDSAMYFCASCRSAISYEQYFGPGTRLTVT.

This clonotype came up many times. The chain uses TRBV4-3 and TRBJ1-1, with TRBD1 as a possible D gene (5 bases). Trimming took 1 base from V and 4 from J, leaving 19 bases between them. The CDR3 has 17 amino acids. CDR1 LGHNA and CDR2 YSLEER come from the germline V gene. The CDR3 loop is CASSQVLWRRGVTEAFF. The DNA for the CDR3 is TGCGCCAGCAGCCAAGTTTTGTGGAGACGGGGGGTCACTGAAGCTTTCTTT.

The J gene is TRBJ1-5, the V gene TRBV7-9; D not resolved. Trimming removed 1 base from V and 6 bases from J, with 7 bases in between. This CDR3 has 13 residues. From germline, CDR1 is SEHNR and CDR2 FQNEAQ (reference sequence). In DNA form, the CDR3 reads TGTGCCAGCAGCTTAGAAAGGTTTCAGCCCCAGCATTTT. This sequence encodes CASSLERFQPQHF.

In regard to this clonotype: One junction end does not reproduce the germline sequence, and a read error may be involved. The J gene is TRBJ1-2, the V gene TRBV20-1; D is ambiguous. Germline lookup yields CDR1 DFQATT and CDR2 SNEGSKA (reference sequence). CDR3 length equals 14 residues. As DNA, the CDR3 is TGCGGTGCTGGAGGCTTACAAGTACGTTATGGCTACACCTTC. Its translation is CGAGGLQVRYGYTF.

The chain couples TRBV2 to TRBJ2-3; possibly TRBD1 or TRBD2 for D (5 bases each). The length of the CDR3 is 15 residues. Germline V gene lookup returns CDR1 SNHLY and CDR2 FYNNEI. The V end was cut by 8 bases, the J end by 2 bases, with 17 bases between. The CDR3 sequence: CASLLHGTYTDTQYF. The DNA for the CDR3 is TGTGCCAGCTTGTTGCACGGGACCTACACAGATACGCAGTATTTT.

This clonotype was seen a handful of times. The chain couples TRBV7-9 to TRBJ1-2; D is unresolved. V dropped 1 base and J dropped 7 bases, with 7 bases sitting between them. CDR1 is SEHNR, CDR2 FQNEAQ, per germline (reference sequence). This CDR3 is 12 amino acids long. The CDR3 spells CASSLGDRGYTF. CDR3 DNA sequence: TGTGCCAGCAGCTTAGGGGATCGTGGCTACACCTTC.

CDR3 residues: CASSPPQFTLQTEAFF. The CDR3 DNA sequence: TGTGCCAGCTCACCACCTCAGTTTACTCTGCAGACTGAAGCTTTCTTT. This sequence joins TRBV18 and TRBJ1-1; D is unresolved. Looked up from germline, CDR1 is KGHSH and CDR2 is LQKENI. The V and J ends lost 0 bases and 5 bases respectively, with 16 bases between them. The CDR3 is 16 residues long. Complete variable domain (other parts from reference TRBV18 and TRBJ1-1): NAGVMQNPRHLVRRRGQEARLRCSPMKGHSHVYWYRQLPEEGLKFMVYLQKENIIDESGMPKERFSAEFPKEGPSILRIQQVVRGDSAAYFCASSPPQFTLQTEAFFGQGTRLTVV.

The chain uses TRBV2 and TRBJ1-2; a weak D match, TRBD1 (6 bases). V lost 6 bases to trimming and J lost 5 bases, with 19 bases between them. Germline CDR1 is SNHLY and CDR2 is FYNNEI. CDR3 length equals 15 residues. As DNA, the CDR3 is TGTGCCAGCAGCTTGATGCAGGGGATATGGTATGGCTACACCTTC. Residues: CASSLMQGIWYGYTF. Full variable domain (rest looked up from reference TRBV2 and TRBJ1-2): EPEVTQTPSHQVTQMGQEVILRCVPISNHLYFYWYRQILGQKVEFLVSFYNNEISEKSEIFDDQFSVERPDGSNFTLKIRSTKLEDSAMYFCASSLMQGIWYGYTFGSGTRLTVV.

Ten or more counts support this clonotype. This sequence joins TRBV6-5 and TRBJ1-6, with 8 bases that match TRBD1. Germline CDR1 reads MNHEY; CDR2 reads SVGAGI. This CDR3 is built from 15 residues. Trimming removed 4 bases from V and 13 bases from J; junction bases left unmatched: 12. Written as DNA, the CDR3 is TGTGCCAGCAGTTCGGATCGGACAGGGCACGCGCCCCTCCACTTT. It specifies CASSSDRTGHAPLHF.

At least ten counts were recorded for this clonotype. The genes are TRBV5-1 and TRBJ1-1; 7 positions agree with TRBD1. The germline V gene encodes CDR1 SGHRS and CDR2 YFSETQ. V was pared by 6 bases and J by 3 bases, with 8 bases of the junction left unmatched. The CDR3 runs 14 residues. In DNA, the CDR3 is TGCGCCAGCACCATTCAGGGGGACTACACTGAAGCTTTCTTT. Translating gives CASTIQGDYTEAFF.

There are many counts of this clonotype. This rearrangement joins TRBV7-3 to TRBJ1-2; 7 nucleotides agree with TRBD1. The CDR3 has 14 residues. Germline CDR1 and CDR2: SGHTA and FQGTGA. The V gene end was trimmed by 6 bases and the J gene end by 8 bases; junction bases not matched to a gene: 12. The CDR3 sequence: CASSSTGAGRGYTF. CDR3 in DNA: TGTGCCAGCAGTTCCACAGGGGCCGGGAGAGGCTACACCTTC. Full variable domain (remainder filled in from reference TRBV7-3 and TRBJ1-2): GAGVSQTPSNKVTEKGKYVELRCDPISGHTALYWYRQSLGQGPEFLIYFQGTGAADDSGLPNDRFFAVRPEGSVSTLKIQRTERGDSAVYLCASSSTGAGRGYTFGSGTRLTVV.

In this sample, this clonotype turned up many times. The chain carries TRBV7-9 and TRBJ2-1; TRBD2 might be the D (5 bases). V was shortened by 8 bases and J by 6 bases, with 17 bases between the two germline ends. CDR1 SEHNR and CDR2 FQNEAQ come from the germline V gene (reference sequence). CDR3 length: 14 residues. The CDR3 DNA follows: TGTGCCAGCTGCCCGGGATCGCCGGCCAATGAGCAGTTCTTC. It encodes CASCPGSPANEQFF.

The chain is built from TRBV7-8 and TRBJ1-1; tentatively, D is TRBD1 (6 bases). Trimming took 1 base from V and 5 from J, leaving 20 bases between them. Germline loops: CDR1 SGHVS, CDR2 FQNEAQ. The CDR3 has 17 residues. The CDR3 protein is CASSLVIIPGARTEAFF. The CDR3 DNA sequence: TGTGCCAGCAGCTTAGTAATCATTCCAGGGGCGCGGACTGAAGCTTTCTTT.

The gene calls are TRBV19 and TRBJ2-7; TRBD1 matches at 7 bases. Germline assignment: CDR1 LNHDA and CDR2 SQIVND (reference sequence). The CDR3 totals 15 residues. With V trimmed by 2 bases and J by 1 base, 5 bases remained unmatched. As DNA, the CDR3 is TGTGCCAGTAGTATATGGACAGGTACGTCCTACGAGCAGTACTTC. This gives the protein CASSIWTGTSYEQYF.

The V call is TRBV29-1, the J call TRBJ2-2, with TRBD1 identical over 8 bases. Germline loops: CDR1 SQVTM, CDR2 ANQGSEA. The CDR3 is made up of 14 amino acids. Losses at the gene ends were 4 bases for V and 3 bases for J; bases not matched to a gene: 4. The CDR3 DNA reads TGCAGCGTTGGGACAGGGTGGGACACCGGGGAGCTGTTTTTT. It yields the protein CSVGTGWDTGELFF.

This rearrangement joins TRBV7-9 to TRBJ2-7, with 13 bases aligning to TRBD2. CDR3 length: 14 residues. V lost 7 bases and J lost 6; bases outside the gene matches: 6. Germline V gene lookup returns CDR1 SEHNR and CDR2 FQNEAQ (reference sequence). CDR3 sequence reads: CASTRTSGSGEQYF. In nucleotides, the CDR3 is TGTGCCAGCACTCGGACTAGCGGGAGCGGCGAGCAGTACTTC. The entire variable domain, with the rest obtained from reference TRBV7-9 and TRBJ2-7, is as follows: DTGVSQNPRHKITKRGQNVTFRCDPISEHNRLYWYRQTLGQGPEFLTYFQNEAQLEKSRLLSDRFSAERPKGSFSTLEIQRTEQGDSAMYLCASTRTSGSGEQYFGPGTRLTVT.

The gene calls are TRBV20-1 and TRBJ2-3; TRBD2 matches at 7 bases. CDR1 is DFQATT and CDR2 is SNEGSKA in the germline V gene (reference sequence). The trim removed 4 bases at V and 4 bases at J, leaving 8 bases unmatched. This CDR3 is 14 amino acids long. CDR3 bases: TGCAGTGCTATCGCGGGAGTCGGGCCAGATACGCAGTATTTT. It codes for CSAIAGVGPDTQYF.

The chain carries TRBV19 and TRBJ1-5; a possible D gene is TRBD1 (5 bases). Germline values: CDR1 LNHDA, CDR2 SQIVND (reference sequence). The CDR3 covers 15 residues. V lost 4 bases, J lost 0 bases, and 10 bases lay in between. This CDR3 reads CASSTDTYSNQPQHF. CDR3 coding DNA: TGTGCCAGTAGTACGGACACTTATAGCAATCAGCCCCAGCATTTT. Full variable domain (remainder filled in from reference TRBV19 and TRBJ1-5): DGGITQSPKYLFRKEGQNVTLSCEQNLNHDAMYWYRQDPGQGLRLIYYSQIVNDFQKGDIAEGYSVSREKKESFPLTVTSAQKNPTAFYLCASSTDTYSNQPQHFGDGTRLSIL.

The sample holds a few counts of this clonotype. V is TRBV6-5 and J is TRBJ2-2; the match to TRBD2 covers 9 bases. The length of the CDR3 is 16 residues. CDR1 is MNHEY and CDR2 is SVGAGI in the germline V gene. J was trimmed by 4 bases and V by 3 bases; bases with no gene match: 6. The CDR3 DNA follows: TGTGCCAGCAGTTATAGAGTAGCGGGAGTCACCGGGGAGCTGTTTTTT. It codes for CASSYRVAGVTGELFF.

The chain couples TRBV14 to TRBJ2-1, with 12 nucleotides matching TRBD2. The CDR3 sequence is 14 residues long. From germline, CDR1 is SGHDN and CDR2 FVKESK. Unmatched junction bases numbered 6, after V lost 4 bases and J lost 11 bases. CDR3 nucleotides: TGTGCCAGCAGCCCGCGACTAGCGGGGGAGCAGCAGTTCTTC. Residues: CASSPRLAGEQQFF.

The chain carries TRBV18 and TRBJ2-7, with D tentatively TRBD1 or TRBD2 (5 bases each). V lost 5 bases to trimming and J lost 5 bases, with 10 bases between them. The CDR3 has 12 residues. Per germline, CDR1 KGHSH and CDR2 LQKENI. The CDR3 spells CASSSMGDEQYF. In DNA form, the CDR3 reads TGTGCCAGCTCATCTATGGGGGACGAGCAGTACTTC.

J is TRBJ1-2 and V is TRBV9; D unclear. V lost 1 base to trimming and J lost 3 bases, with 7 bases between them. CDR3 length: 13 residues. Germline assignment: CDR1 SGDLS and CDR2 YYNGEE. CDR3 DNA sequence: TGTGCCAGCAGCGTAATTGAGTACTATGGCTACACCTTC. It translates to CASSVIEYYGYTF.